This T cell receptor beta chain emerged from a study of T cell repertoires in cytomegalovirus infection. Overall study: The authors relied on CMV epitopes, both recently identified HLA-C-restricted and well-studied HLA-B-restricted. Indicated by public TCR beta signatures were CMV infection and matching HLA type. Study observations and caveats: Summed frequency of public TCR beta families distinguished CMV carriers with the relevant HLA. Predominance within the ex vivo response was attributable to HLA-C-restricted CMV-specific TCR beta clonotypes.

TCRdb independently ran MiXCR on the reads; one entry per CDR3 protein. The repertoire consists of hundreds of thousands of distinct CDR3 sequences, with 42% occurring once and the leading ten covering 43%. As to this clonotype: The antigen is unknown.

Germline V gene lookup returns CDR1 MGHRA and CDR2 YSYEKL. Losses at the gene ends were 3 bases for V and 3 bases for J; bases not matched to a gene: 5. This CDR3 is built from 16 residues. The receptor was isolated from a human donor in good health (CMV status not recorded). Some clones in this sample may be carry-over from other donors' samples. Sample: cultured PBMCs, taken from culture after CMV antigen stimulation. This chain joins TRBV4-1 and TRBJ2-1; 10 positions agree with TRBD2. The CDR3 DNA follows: TGCGCCAGCAGCCACTCCTTAGCGGGAGGCTACAATGAGCAGTTCTTC. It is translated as CASSHSLAGGYNEQFF.